One TCR beta chain is described in this entry. As yet, its antigen is unknown. These data are taken from a study of shared clonotypes between healthy human individuals. Points from the study as a whole: The four-donor shared clonotypes exceeded non-shared clonotypes in generation probability, with non-shared ones scoring lower.

Here immunoSEQ multiplex PCR was the method, and the copy in TCRdb shows in-frame clones only, minus some. The sample shows 2 million to 2.5 million clones, approximately 96% of them seen only once. V was pared by 0 bases and J by 6 bases, with 10 bases between. From germline, CDR1 is SGHNT and CDR2 YYREEE (reference sequence). This CDR3 is 13 amino acids long. Sample: naive CD4+ T cells sorted from blood. Subset reported: CD45RA+ positively selected. The rearrangement joins TRBV5-4 to TRBJ2-7, with D possibly TRBD2 on 5 matching bases. This TCR came from a man younger than 35 in good health. The CDR3 reads CASSLALAREQYF. CDR3 DNA: TGTGCCAGCAGCTTGGCGCTAGCACGCGAGCAGTACTTC.